Presented here are 15 T cell receptor beta chains from one specimen sequenced in a study of T-cell memory formation after mild COVID-19. Via MiXCR, TCRdb re-called the 5' RACE reads, giving one row per CDR3 protein. The sample has under 550,000 distinct CDR3 sequences, 18% seen once; the top ten hold about 12%. The sample was PBMCs or a T cell subset sorted from them (not recorded which). The receptors were sampled from an adult woman who had mild COVID-19 (a few samples of this study predate the infection). Cell type and time point are not known.

Only a few counts were recorded for this clonotype. The chain carries TRBV3-1 and TRBJ1-5; unclear D gene. Per germline, CDR1 LGHDT and CDR2 YNNKEL (reference sequence). This CDR3 spans 15 amino acids. V was cut by 3 bases and J by 5 bases, with 14 bases left in between. The CDR3 reads CASSHGGSSHQPQHF. The CDR3 coding sequence is TGTGCCAGCAGCCATGGCGGTTCCTCGCATCAGCCCCAGCATTTT.

This clonotype came up many times. J is TRBJ2-1 and V is TRBV27, with 11 bases matching TRBD2. The CDR3 totals 15 residues. Germline V gives CDR1 MNHEY, CDR2 SMNVEV (reference sequence). Losses at the gene ends were 7 bases for V and 4 bases for J; bases not matched to a gene: 6. In DNA form, the CDR3 reads TGTGCCAGCATCCGGACTAGCGGGTTATACAATGAGCAGTTCTTC. Amino acid sequence: CASIRTSGLYNEQFF.

This clonotype came up a few times. This rearrangement joins TRBV27 to TRBJ2-2; D call uncertain. Germline CDR1 is MNHEY and CDR2 is SMNVEV (reference sequence). Trimming took 6 bases from V and 8 from J, leaving 7 bases between them. This CDR3 comprises 11 residues. CDR3 region: CASRLPGELFF. As DNA, the CDR3 is TGTGCCAGCAGACTCCCAGGGGAGCTGTTTTTT.

This clonotype was counted only a few times. The V call is TRBV9, the J call TRBJ1-5; perhaps TRBD1 as D (6 bases). Trimming took 0 bases from V and 5 from J, leaving 12 bases between them. The V gene's germline CDR1 is SGDLS and CDR2 YYNGEE. The CDR3 spans 15 residues. The CDR3 region has the DNA TGTGCCAGCAGCGTAGGAGGGGGGGCCCATCAGCCCCAGCATTTT. Translating it yields CASSVGGGAHQPQHF.

The chain employs TRBV18 and TRBJ1-4, with 7 bases identical to TRBD1. CDR1 and CDR2 from the germline V gene are KGHSH and LQKENI. V was clipped by 4 bases and J by 8 bases; unmatched bases: 10. This CDR3 is 15 amino acids long. CDR3 nucleotides: TGTGCCAGCTCACTTTCCCGACAGGGAAAGGAAAAACTGTTTTTT. Amino acid sequence: CASSLSRQGKEKLFF.

This clonotype showed up just a few times. The rearrangement uses TRBV14 and TRBJ2-3; a possible D gene is TRBD2 (6 bases). The CDR3 runs 13 residues. The V end lost 6 bases, the J end lost 3 bases, and 10 bases lay between the germline ends. Germline lookup yields CDR1 SGHDN and CDR2 FVKESK. In nucleotides, the CDR3 is TGTGCCAGCAGACGGGCGGGAACAGATACGCAGTATTTT. Translating gives CASRRAGTDTQYF.

The chain links TRBV21-1 to TRBJ2-7; the table's TRBD2 call for D was not verified on the DNA. TRBV21-1 is flagged as a pseudogene. The CDR3 spans 13 residues. CDR3 sequence reads: CASKWASSYEQYF. The DNA for the CDR3 is TGTGCCAGCAAATGGGCCAGCTCCTACGAGCAGTACTTC.

The chain has TRBV7-8 and TRBJ2-6; no firm D call. Germline V gene data show CDR1 as SGHVS and CDR2 as FQNEAQ. Trimming cost V 5 bases and J 0 bases, with 8 bases left between them. The CDR3 has 15 amino acids. DNA for the CDR3: TGTGCCAGCAGCCGACATGGCTCTGGGGCCAACGTCCTGACTTTC. Its protein product is CASSRHGSGANVLTF.

This clonotype was seen only a few times. This sequence joins TRBV27 and TRBJ1-1, with unresolved D. The CDR3 is made up of 16 amino acids. Germline lookup yields CDR1 MNHEY and CDR2 SMNVEV (reference sequence). Trimming shortened V by 3 bases and J by 0 bases, and 14 bases separated the two germline ends. The CDR3: CASSLDGRNMNTEAFF. The CDR3 coding sequence is TGTGCCAGCAGTTTGGACGGAAGGAACATGAACACTGAAGCTTTCTTT.

V gene TRBV5-5 combines with J gene TRBJ1-6; D perhaps matches TRBD1 (5 bases). The CDR3 has 17 amino acids. Trimming cost V 0 bases and J 2 bases, with 12 bases left between them. In germline, CDR1 is SGHKS, CDR2 YYEKEE (reference sequence). CDR3 amino acids: CASSLVPAGTYNSPLHF. DNA of the CDR3: TGTGCCAGCAGCTTGGTCCCGGCAGGGACCTATAATTCACCCCTCCACTTT.

This chain uses TRBV6-5 with TRBJ1-6; the match to TRBD1 covers 8 bases. This CDR3 spans 18 amino acids. Germline CDR1 reads MNHEY; CDR2 reads SVGAGI. Trimming at V came to 2 bases and at J to 3 bases, leaving 9 bases not matched to a gene. The CDR3 coding sequence is TGTGCCAGCAGTTACATCGGACAGGGAGGTTACTATAATTCACCCCTCCACTTT. This codes for CASSYIGQGGYYNSPLHF.

The V gene is TRBV7-9, the J gene TRBJ2-3; no definite D call. Germline CDR1 is SEHNR and CDR2 is FQNEAQ (reference sequence). The CDR3 sequence is 12 residues long. Deletions cut 9 bases from V and 1 base from J, with 8 bases between. The chain's CDR3 is CARSDGTDTQYF. The CDR3 DNA follows: TGTGCCAGGTCGGACGGCACAGATACGCAGTATTTT. Filled out from reference TRBV7-9 and TRBJ2-3, the complete variable domain reads DTGVSQNPRHKITKRGQNVTFRCDPISEHNRLYWYRQTLGQGPEFLTYFQNEAQLEKSRLLSDRFSAERPKGSFSTLEIQRTEQGDSAMYLCARSDGTDTQYFGPGTRLTVL.

This clonotype showed up many times. This sequence joins TRBV27 and TRBJ2-2; 11 bases match TRBD2. The CDR3 contains 17 residues. V gave up 2 bases and J gave up 8 bases; unmatched junction bases: 10. Per germline, CDR1 MNHEY and CDR2 SMNVEV (reference sequence). The CDR3 DNA reads TGTGCCAGCAGTTTAACTAGCGGGAGCCTAAATGTTGGGGAGCTGTTTTTT. As protein: CASSLTSGSLNVGELFF.

This clonotype was counted a few times. The rearrangement joins TRBV7-2 to TRBJ2-7; D is unclear. This CDR3 contains 13 residues. Trimming left V 6 bases short and J 3 bases short, with 12 bases between. In germline, CDR1 is SGHTA, CDR2 FQGNSA. The CDR3 region has the DNA TGTGCCAGCAGTCAACCGGACGTCTACGAGCAGTACTTC. It codes for CASSQPDVYEQYF.

The chain joins TRBV18 to TRBJ2-3; D is unclear. The CDR3 runs 12 residues. Germline V gene sequence: CDR1 KGHSH, CDR2 LQKENI. V was shortened by 6 bases and J by 7 bases, with 11 bases between the two germline ends. DNA of the CDR3: TGTGCCAGCTCCCCTCCAGGAAATACGCAGTATTTT. Residues: CASSPPGNTQYF.